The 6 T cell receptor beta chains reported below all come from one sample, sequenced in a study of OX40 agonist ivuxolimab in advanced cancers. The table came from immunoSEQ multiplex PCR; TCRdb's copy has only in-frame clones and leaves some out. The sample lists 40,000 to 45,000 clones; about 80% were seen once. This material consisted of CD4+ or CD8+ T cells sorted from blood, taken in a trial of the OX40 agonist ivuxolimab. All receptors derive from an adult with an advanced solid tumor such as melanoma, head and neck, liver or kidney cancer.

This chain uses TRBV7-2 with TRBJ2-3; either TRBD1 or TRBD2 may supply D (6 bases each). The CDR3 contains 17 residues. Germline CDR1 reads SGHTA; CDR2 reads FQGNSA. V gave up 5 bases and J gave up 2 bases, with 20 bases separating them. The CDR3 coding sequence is TGTGCCAGCAGCCAGTCCCCGGGGGCCCTATCCACAGATACGCAGTATTTT. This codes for CASSQSPGALSTDTQYF.

CDR3 loop: CASSIVATGDIYGYTF. CDR3 nucleotide sequence: TGTGCCAGTAGCATTGTCGCGACAGGGGACATTTATGGCTACACCTTC. The gene calls are TRBV19 and TRBJ1-2; 8 nucleotides align to TRBD1. The CDR3 covers 16 residues. Trimming removed 6 bases from V and 5 bases from J; junction bases left unmatched: 14. The germline gives CDR1 LNHDA, CDR2 SQIVND (reference sequence).

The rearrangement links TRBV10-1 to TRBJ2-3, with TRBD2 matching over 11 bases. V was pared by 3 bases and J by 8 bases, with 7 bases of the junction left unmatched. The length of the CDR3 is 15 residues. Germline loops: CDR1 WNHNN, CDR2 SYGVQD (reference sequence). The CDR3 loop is CASSDTSGSFGTQYF. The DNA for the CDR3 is TGCGCCAGCAGTGATACTAGCGGGAGTTTCGGTACGCAGTATTTT.

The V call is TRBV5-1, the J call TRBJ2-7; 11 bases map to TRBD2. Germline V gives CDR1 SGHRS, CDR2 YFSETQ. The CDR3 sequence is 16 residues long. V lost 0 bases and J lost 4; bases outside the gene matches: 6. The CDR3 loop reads CASSLVAGGPGYEQYF. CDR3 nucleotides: TGCGCCAGCAGCTTGGTAGCGGGAGGGCCGGGGTACGAGCAGTACTTC.

The CDR3 loop reads CASSSLAVPAPKQYF. Written as DNA, the CDR3 is TGTGCCAGCAGTTCCTTAGCGGTACCCGCTCCGAAGCAGTACTTC. This chain connects TRBV27 to TRBJ2-7; maybe TRBD2 (6 bases). The V gene's germline CDR1 is MNHEY and CDR2 SMNVEV (reference sequence). The CDR3 is made up of 15 amino acids. With 4 bases removed from V and 8 bases from J, the gap between germline ends came to 21 bases.

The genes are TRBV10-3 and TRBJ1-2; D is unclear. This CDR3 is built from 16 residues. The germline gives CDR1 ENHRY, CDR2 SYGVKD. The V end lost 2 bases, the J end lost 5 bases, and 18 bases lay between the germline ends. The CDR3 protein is CAISEPFGQFGYGYTF. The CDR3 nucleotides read TGTGCCATCAGTGAGCCATTCGGTCAGTTCGGTTATGGCTACACCTTC.